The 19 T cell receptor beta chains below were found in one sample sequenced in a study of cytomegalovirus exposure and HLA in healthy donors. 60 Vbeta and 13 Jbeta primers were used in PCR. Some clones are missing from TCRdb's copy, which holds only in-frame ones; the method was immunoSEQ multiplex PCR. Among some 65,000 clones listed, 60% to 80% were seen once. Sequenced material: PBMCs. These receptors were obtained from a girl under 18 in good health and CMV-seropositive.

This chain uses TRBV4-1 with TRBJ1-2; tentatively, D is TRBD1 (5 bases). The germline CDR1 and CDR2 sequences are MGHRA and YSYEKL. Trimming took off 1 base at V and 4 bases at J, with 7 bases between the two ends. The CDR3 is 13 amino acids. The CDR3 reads CASSQAGGYGYTF. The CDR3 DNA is TGCGCCAGCAGCCAAGCCGGGGGCTATGGCTACACCTTC.

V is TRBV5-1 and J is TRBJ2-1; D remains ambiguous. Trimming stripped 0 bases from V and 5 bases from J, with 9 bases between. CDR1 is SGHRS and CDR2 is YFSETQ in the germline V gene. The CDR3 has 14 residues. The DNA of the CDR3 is TGCGCCAGCAGCTTGGGCGGCAACCACAATGAGCAGTTCTTC. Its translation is CASSLGGNHNEQFF. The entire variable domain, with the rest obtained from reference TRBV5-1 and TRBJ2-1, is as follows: KAGVTQTPRYLIKTRGQQVTLSCSPISGHRSVSWYQQTPGQGLQFLFEYFSETQRNKGNFPGRFSGRQFSNSRSEMNVSTLELGDSALYLCASSLGGNHNEQFFGPGTRLTVL.

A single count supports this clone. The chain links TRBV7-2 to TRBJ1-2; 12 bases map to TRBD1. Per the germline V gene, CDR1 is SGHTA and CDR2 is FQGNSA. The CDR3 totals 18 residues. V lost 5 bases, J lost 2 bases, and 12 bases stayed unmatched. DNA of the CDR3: TGTGCCAGCAGCCTTTATAGGGGGACAGGGGGCTCGAACTATGGCTACACCTTC. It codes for CASSLYRGTGGSNYGYTF.

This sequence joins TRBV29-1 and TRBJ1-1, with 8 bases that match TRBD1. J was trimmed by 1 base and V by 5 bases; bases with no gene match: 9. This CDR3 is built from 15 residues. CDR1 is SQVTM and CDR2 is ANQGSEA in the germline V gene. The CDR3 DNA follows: TGCAGCGTTCGCAGGGGGCCCCAGGGGAACACTGAAGCTTTCTTT. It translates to CSVRRGPQGNTEAFF.

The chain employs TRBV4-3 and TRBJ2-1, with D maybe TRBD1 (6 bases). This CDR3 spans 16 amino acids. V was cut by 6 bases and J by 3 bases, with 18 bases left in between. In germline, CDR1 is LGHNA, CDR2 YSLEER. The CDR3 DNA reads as TGCGCCAGCAGTCCAGAACTAGGGGGATACTACAATGAGCAGTTCTTC. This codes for CASSPELGGYYNEQFF.

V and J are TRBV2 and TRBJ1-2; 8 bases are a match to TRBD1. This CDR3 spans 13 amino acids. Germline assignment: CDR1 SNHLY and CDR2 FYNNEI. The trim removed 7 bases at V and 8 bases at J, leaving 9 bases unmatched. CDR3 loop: CASNPQGAGGYTF. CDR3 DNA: TGTGCCAGCAACCCTCAGGGGGCCGGCGGCTACACCTTC.

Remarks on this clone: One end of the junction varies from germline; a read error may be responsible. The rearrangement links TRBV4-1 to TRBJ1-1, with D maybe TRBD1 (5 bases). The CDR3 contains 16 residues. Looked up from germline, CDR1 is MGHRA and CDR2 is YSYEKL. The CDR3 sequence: CASSHWRGRGNSEAFF. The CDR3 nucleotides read TGCGCCAGCAGCCACTGGAGGGGTCGGGGGAACTCTGAAGCTTTCTTT.

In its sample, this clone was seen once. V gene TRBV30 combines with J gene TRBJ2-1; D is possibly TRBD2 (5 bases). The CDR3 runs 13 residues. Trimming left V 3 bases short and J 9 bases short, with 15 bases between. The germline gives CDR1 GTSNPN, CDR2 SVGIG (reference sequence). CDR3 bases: TGTGCCTGGAGGGGCGGGTTAAATTTTGAGCAGTTCTTC. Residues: CAWRGGLNFEQFF. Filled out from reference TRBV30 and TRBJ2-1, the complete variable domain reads SQTIHQWPATLVQPVGSPLSLECTVEGTSNPNLYWYRQAAGRGLQLLFYSVGIGQISSEVPQNLSASRPQDRQFILSSKKLLLSDSGFYLCAWRGGLNFEQFFGPGTRLTVL.

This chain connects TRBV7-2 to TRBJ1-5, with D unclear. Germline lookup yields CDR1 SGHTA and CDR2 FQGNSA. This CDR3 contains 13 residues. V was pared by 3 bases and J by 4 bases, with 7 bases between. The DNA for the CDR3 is TGTGCCAGCAGCTTTCCCGGGAATCAGCCCCAGCATTTT. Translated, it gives CASSFPGNQPQHF.

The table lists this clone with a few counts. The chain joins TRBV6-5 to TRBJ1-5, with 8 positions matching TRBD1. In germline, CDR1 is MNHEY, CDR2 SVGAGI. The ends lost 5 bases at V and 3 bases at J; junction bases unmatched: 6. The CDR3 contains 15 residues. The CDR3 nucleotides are TGTGCCAGCAGTCCGGGGACAGGCCTCAATCAGCCCCAGCATTTT. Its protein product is CASSPGTGLNQPQHF.

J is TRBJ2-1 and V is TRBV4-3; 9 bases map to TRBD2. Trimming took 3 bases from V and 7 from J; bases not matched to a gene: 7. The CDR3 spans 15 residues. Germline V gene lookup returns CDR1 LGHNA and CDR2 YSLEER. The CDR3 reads CASSHGGGGTNEQFF. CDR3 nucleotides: TGCGCCAGCAGCCATGGCGGGGGGGGGACAAATGAGCAGTTCTTC.

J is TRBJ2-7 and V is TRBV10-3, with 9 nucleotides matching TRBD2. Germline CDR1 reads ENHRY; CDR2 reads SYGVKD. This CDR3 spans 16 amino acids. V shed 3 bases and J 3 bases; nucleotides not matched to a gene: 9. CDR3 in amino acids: CAISDLPSGTNYEQYF. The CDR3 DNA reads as TGTGCCATCAGTGACCTCCCTAGCGGGACCAACTACGAGCAGTACTTC.

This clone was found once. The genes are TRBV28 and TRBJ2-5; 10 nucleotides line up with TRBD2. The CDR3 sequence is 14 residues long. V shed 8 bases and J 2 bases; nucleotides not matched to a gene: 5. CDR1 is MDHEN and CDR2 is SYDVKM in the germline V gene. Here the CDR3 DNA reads TGTGCCAGCTCTAAAGCGGGGGGGCAAGAGACCCAGTACTTC. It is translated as CASSKAGGQETQYF. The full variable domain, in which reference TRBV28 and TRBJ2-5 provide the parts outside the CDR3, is DVKVTQSSRYLVKRTGEKVFLECVQDMDHENMFWYRQDPGLGLRLIYFSYDVKMKEKGDIPEGYSVSREKKERFSLILESASTNQTSMYLCASSKAGGQETQYFGPGTRLLVL.

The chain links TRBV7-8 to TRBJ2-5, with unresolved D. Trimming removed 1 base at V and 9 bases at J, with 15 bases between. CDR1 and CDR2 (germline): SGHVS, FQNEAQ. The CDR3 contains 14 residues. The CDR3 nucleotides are TGTGCCAGCAGCTTAGAGGCAGGCACGTGGTCCCAGTACTTC. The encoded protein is CASSLEAGTWSQYF.

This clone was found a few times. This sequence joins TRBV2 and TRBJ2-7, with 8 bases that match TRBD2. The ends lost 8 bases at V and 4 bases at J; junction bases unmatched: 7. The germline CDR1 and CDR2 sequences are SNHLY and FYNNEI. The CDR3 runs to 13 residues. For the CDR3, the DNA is TGTGCCAGCCGTACTAGCGGAATTTACGAGCAGTACTTC. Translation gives CASRTSGIYEQYF.

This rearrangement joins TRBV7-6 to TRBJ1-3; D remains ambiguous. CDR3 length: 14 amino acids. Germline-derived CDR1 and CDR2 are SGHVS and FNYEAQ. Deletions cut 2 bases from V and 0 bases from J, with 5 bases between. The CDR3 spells CASSLRSSGNTIYF. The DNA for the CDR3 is TGTGCCAGCAGCTTACGGAGCTCTGGAAACACCATATATTTT. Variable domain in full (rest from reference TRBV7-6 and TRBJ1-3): GAGVSQSPRYKVTKRGQDVALRCDPISGHVSLYWYRQALGQGPEFLTYFNYEAQQDKSGLPNDRFSAERPEGSISTLTIQRTEQRDSAMYRCASSLRSSGNTIYFGEGSWLTVV.

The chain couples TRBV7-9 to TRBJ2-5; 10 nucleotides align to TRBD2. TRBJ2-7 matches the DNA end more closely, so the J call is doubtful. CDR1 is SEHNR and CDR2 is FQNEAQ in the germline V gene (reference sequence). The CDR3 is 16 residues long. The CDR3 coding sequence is TGTGCCAGCAGCTCAATAGCGGGAGGCTACGTCTACGAGCAGTACTTC. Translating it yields CASSSIAGGYVYEQYF.

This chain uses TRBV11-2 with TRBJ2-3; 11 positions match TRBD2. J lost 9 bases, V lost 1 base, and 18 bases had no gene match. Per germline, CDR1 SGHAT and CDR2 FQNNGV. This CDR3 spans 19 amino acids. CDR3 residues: CASSLGTSGGLPHRVTQYF. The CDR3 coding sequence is TGTGCCAGCAGCTTAGGAACTAGCGGGGGCCTCCCCCACCGGGTGACGCAGTATTTT.

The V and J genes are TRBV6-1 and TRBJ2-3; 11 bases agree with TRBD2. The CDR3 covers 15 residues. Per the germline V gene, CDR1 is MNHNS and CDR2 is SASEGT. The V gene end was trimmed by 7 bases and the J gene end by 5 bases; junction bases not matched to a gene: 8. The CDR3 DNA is TGTGCCAGCAACCTCCTAGCGGGGGGAAAAGATACGCAGTATTTT. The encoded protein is CASNLLAGGKDTQYF.